This entry describes one T cell receptor beta chain. The data stem from a study of blood T cell repertoires in COVID-19. Assay: immunoSEQ multiplex PCR; the TCRdb copy retains only in-frame clones and omits some. The repertoire holds around 77,000 clones, with around three quarters as singletons. Sequenced sample: peripheral blood. The clonotype comes from an elderly woman with active or convalescent COVID-19.

CDR3 sequence: CASLPATPGDTIYF. The CDR3 DNA reads TGTGCCAGCCTACCTGCGACGCCGGGGGACACCATATATTTT. The chain links TRBV9 to TRBJ1-3, with D perhaps TRBD1 (5 bases). Deletions cut 7 bases from V and 8 bases from J, with 19 bases between. This CDR3 contains 14 residues. Germline-derived CDR1 and CDR2 are SGDLS and YYNGEE.